The rows below give T cell receptor beta chains drawn from one sample of a study of chemoradiotherapy in HPV16-positive cancers. The data were produced by immunoSEQ multiplex PCR, yet TCRdb's version contains in-frame clones alone and is incomplete. In the table there are about 68,000 clones, about 90% of which are singletons. The input for sequencing was blood, taken from a patient who underwent chemoradiotherapy. Source of these receptors: a human donor with HPV-associated anogenital cancer. The conserved cysteine and the conserved F or W are not part of the CDR3 here. Each record gives: V gene, J gene, CDR3 protein.

TRBV15,TRBJ2-3,ASGTGSTRHTQY
TRBV6-1,TRBJ1-1,ASSERGLFTEAF
TRBV4-1,TRBJ2-7,ASSPGQGSSFEQY
TRBV7-6,TRBJ2-7,ASSLDSGGWGLYEQY
TRBV4-1,TRBJ2-7,ASSTLPTREGAFYEQY
TRBV11-2,TRBJ1-1,ASSFSVVKSNTEAF
TRBV4-2,TRBJ1-1,ASSQDFFFRWDTEAF
TRBV4-2,TRBJ2-5,ASSQAGTSVETQY
TRBV19,TRBJ2-6,ASSMRTGPSGANVLT
TRBV5-1,TRBJ1-1,ASSSGGDTEAF
TRBV30,TRBJ2-4,AWNERGLAGAKNIQY
TRBV29-1,TRBJ2-7,SVRKGVYEQY
TRBV7-2,TRBJ2-3,ASSPGTGLYTQY
TRBV15,TRBJ2-3,ATSRPGGSTDTQY
TRBV5-8,TRBJ1-1,ASSLLGTGAEAF
TRBV9,TRBJ1-1,ASSVAAGTEAF
TRBV13,TRBJ2-3,ASSLDPLNTDTQY
TRBV29-1,TRBJ1-1,SVGKDPPGAF
TRBV7-2,TRBJ1-1,ASSLSVGGTEAF
TRBV5-1,TRBJ2-1,ASSLPAGGLPWQF
TRBV13,TRBJ2-3,ASSLAGGPGTDTQY
TRBV5-4,TRBJ1-1,ASSRTGQTNTEAF
TRBV9,TRBJ2-3,ASSASGTSPDTQY
TRBV5-8,TRBJ2-7,ASSQIAGWIEQY
TRBV9,TRBJ2-1,ASSGGGRLVNEQF
TRBV18,TRBJ1-1,ASSPAGHLNTEAF
TRBV19,TRBJ2-3,ASSSSGTDTQY
TRBV6-1,TRBJ2-2,ASSEALRNTGELF
TRBV20-1,TRBJ2-1,SAGDATEQF
TRBV5-4,TRBJ1-1,ASSLQGVIGEAF
TRBV5-1,TRBJ1-5,ASSLEGGNQPQH
TRBV19,TRBJ1-5,ASSGNSNQPQH
TRBV27,TRBJ2-7,ASRGLAYEQY
TRBV7-2,TRBJ2-5,ASTSNGGQETQY
TRBV9,TRBJ2-3,ASSYNTDTQY
TRBV7-2,TRBJ2-3,ASSTRTSWGTDTQY
TRBV5-6,TRBJ1-1,ASSLRGLPAF
TRBV28,TRBJ2-7,ASSLGTTGEQY
TRBV5-4,TRBJ2-7,ASSLADSEQY
TRBV5-5,TRBJ2-7,ASRSTGLSVGYEQY
TRBV5-6,TRBJ2-3,ASSLRWRGSTDTQY
TRBV6-5,TRBJ1-1,ASSRDRVSTEAF
TRBV6-5,TRBJ2-7,ASSSQGVYEQY
TRBV4-1,TRBJ2-7,ASSQVVVGLAGGYEQY
TRBV6-1,TRBJ1-4,ASSATGYGEKLF
TRBV19,TRBJ2-5,ASSISRAETQY
TRBV28,TRBJ2-3,ASSLLSAGFTDTQY
TRBV19,TRBJ1-5,ASTPRLTGVGNQPQH
TRBV4-1,NA,ASSQASGRYVHEQY
TRBV7-2,TRBJ2-3,ASSRSGRPTDTQY
TRBV19,TRBJ1-2,ASRPTGTGNYGYT
TRBV29-1,TRBJ1-2,SMGWGAGGYT
TRBV5-6,TRBJ2-1,ASSSPGQGGNEQF
TRBV4-1,TRBJ2-7,ASSPTPTGEQY
TRBV29-1,TRBJ1-2,SVEPEGQGNYGYT
TRBV5-4,TRBJ2-2,ASSLFQERTGELF
TRBV4-1,TRBJ2-1,ASSHLSGQGYNEQF
TRBV7-9,TRBJ1-3,ASSLVGQPKGNTIY
TRBV30,TRBJ2-7,AWSVLSAGEQY
TRBV7-2,TRBJ2-3,ASSGQGGFTDTQY